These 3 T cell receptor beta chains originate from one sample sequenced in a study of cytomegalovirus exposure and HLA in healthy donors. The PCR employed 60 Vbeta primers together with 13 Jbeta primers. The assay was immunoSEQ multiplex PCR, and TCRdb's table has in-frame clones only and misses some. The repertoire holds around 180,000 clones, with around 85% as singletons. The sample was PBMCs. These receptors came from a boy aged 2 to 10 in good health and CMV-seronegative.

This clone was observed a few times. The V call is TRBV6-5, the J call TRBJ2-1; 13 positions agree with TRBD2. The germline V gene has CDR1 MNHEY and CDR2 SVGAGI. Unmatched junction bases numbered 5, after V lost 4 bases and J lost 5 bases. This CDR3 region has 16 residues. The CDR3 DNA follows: TGTGCCAGCAGTTTTAGGACTAGCGGGAGTGACAATGAGCAGTTCTTC. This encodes CASSFRTSGSDNEQFF.

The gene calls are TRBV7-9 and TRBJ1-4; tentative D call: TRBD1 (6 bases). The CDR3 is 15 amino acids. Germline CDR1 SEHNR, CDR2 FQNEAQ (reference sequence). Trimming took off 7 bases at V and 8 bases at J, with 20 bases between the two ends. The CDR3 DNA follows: TGTGCCAGCACCAACGAGGACAGCAGGAGAGAAAAACTGTTTTTT. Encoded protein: CASTNEDSRREKLFF. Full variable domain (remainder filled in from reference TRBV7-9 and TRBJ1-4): DTGVSQNPRHKITKRGQNVTFRCDPISEHNRLYWYRQTLGQGPEFLTYFQNEAQLEKSRLLSDRFSAERPKGSFSTLEIQRTEQGDSAMYLCASTNEDSRREKLFFGSGTQLSVL.

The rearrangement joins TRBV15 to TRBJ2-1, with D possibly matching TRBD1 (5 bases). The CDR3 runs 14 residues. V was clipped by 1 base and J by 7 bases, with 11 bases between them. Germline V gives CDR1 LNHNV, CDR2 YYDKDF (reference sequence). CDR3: CATSRASRENEQFF. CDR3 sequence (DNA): TGTGCCACCAGCAGAGCCAGCAGGGAAAATGAGCAGTTCTTC.